This T cell receptor beta chain was captured in a study of neurological immune-mediated disorders. In germline, CDR1 is MNHEY, CDR2 SMNVEV (reference sequence). CDR3 length: 15 residues. Trimming removed 2 bases from V and 3 bases from J; junction bases left unmatched: 4. The cDNA came from 5'RACE with 10-nucleotide random UMIs. From 15-18 subjects, over 180 million TCR-beta sequences were obtained in each sequencing run. TCRdb re-called the 5' RACE reads with MiXCR, one entry per CDR3 protein. This sample yields about 45,000 distinct CDR3 sequences, of which roughly 13% are seen a single time; about 10% belongs to the top ten. In its sample, this clonotype was seen many times. Time point: longitudinal time-point 3. Volunteers from a blood bank in Maryland, USA, constituted the healthy controls.

Source material: PBMCs. The gene calls are TRBV27 and TRBJ2-7; 10 bases are shared with TRBD2. The TCR originated in a man aged 25-45 years in good health. The CDR3 region has the DNA TGTGCCAGCAGTTTAATTTCTAGCGGGAGCTACGAGCAGTACTTC. Translated: CASSLISSGSYEQYF.